Below are 3 T cell receptor beta chains sequenced from a single sample in a study of T cell responses to AZD1222 COVID-19 vaccine. The assay was immunoSEQ multiplex PCR, and TCRdb's table has in-frame clones only and misses some. The table has around 120,000 clones, about 82% seen once. The sample in question was peripheral blood, obtained 28 days after the second AZD1222 dose. These receptors were taken from an adult who received the AZD1222 COVID-19 vaccine.

The chain uses TRBV3-1 (or the pseudogene TRBV3-2) and TRBJ2-4; weak D call: TRBD2 (5 bases). V gave up 3 bases and J gave up 5 bases, with 11 bases separating them. CDR3 length equals 14 residues. Per the germline V gene, CDR1 is LGHDT and CDR2 is YNNKEL (reference sequence). The CDR3 DNA follows: TGTGCCAGCAGCCACGGGGTGCCTGAAAACATTCAGTACTTC. As protein: CASSHGVPENIQYF.

The chain carries TRBV18 and TRBJ2-7, with 8 bases that match TRBD2. The CDR3 length is 16 residues. Germline trimming cut 4 bases from V and 3 bases from J; bases unmatched to any gene: 11. CDR1 and CDR2 (germline): KGHSH, LQKENI. The CDR3 sequence is CASSRGGEGLVYEQYF. DNA of the CDR3: TGTGCCAGCTCACGCGGCGGTGAGGGACTAGTCTACGAGCAGTACTTC. Using reference TRBV18 and TRBJ2-7 for the parts outside the CDR3, the full variable domain is NAGVMQNPRHLVRRRGQEARLRCSPMKGHSHVYWYRQLPEEGLKFMVYLQKENIIDESGMPKERFSAEFPKEGPSILRIQQVVRGDSAAYFCASSRGGEGLVYEQYFGPGTRLTVT.

V gene TRBV28 combines with J gene TRBJ2-7, with D tentatively TRBD1 or TRBD2 (5 bases each). The V end was cut by 10 bases, the J end by 7 bases, with 17 bases between. Germline CDR1 reads MDHEN; CDR2 reads SYDVKM. CDR3 size: 12 residues. This CDR3 is CATEGRRLEQYF. As DNA, the CDR3 is TGTGCCACTGAGGGGCGGAGACTGGAGCAGTACTTC.